This is a list of T cell receptor beta chains from one sample in a study of CXCR3-negative and CXCR3-positive naive CD8 T cells. TCRdb re-called the 5' RACE reads; one entry per CDR3 protein, DNA not given. The table lists some 56,000 distinct CDR3 sequences. The sample consisted of memory CD8+ T cells from blood. Receptors were obtained from a human donor in good health. Some clones in this sample may be carry-over from other donors' samples. Each CDR3 is given with its conserved first and last residue. The size field is filled for only some rows; it gives once, few, many or a size class.

>TRBV29-1|14|.|TRBJ2-1
CSVDDPHKENEQFF
>TRBV18|14|.|TRBJ2-7
CASSLGQTRDEQYF
>TRBV28|15|.|TRBJ2-3
CASSLIARQTDTQYF
>TRBV7-3|16|.|TRBJ2-1
CASSLTVAGGQNEQFF
>TRBV12-3/TRBV12-4|13|.|TRBJ1-2
CASSLGTTYGYTF
>TRBV9|15|.|TRBJ1-2
CASSHLSGAAYGYTF
>TRBV7-3|14|.|TRBJ2-1
CASSWGGPQNEQFF
>TRBV7-6|13|.|TRBJ2-5
CASSPNSGETQYF
>TRBV12-3/TRBV12-4|12|.|TRBJ2-7
CASSLGSYEQYF
>TRBV7-2|15|.|TRBJ2-7
CASRRLAGTAYEQYF
>TRBV6-2/TRBV6-3|16|.|TRBJ1-1
CASRESSIMRNTEAFF
>TRBV29-1|13|.|TRBJ1-6
CSAMDSPAAPLHF
>TRBV5-6|14|medium-sized|TRBJ2-7
CASSLGEHSYEQYF
>TRBV7-9|14|.|TRBJ2-7
CASSSTTGPYEQYF
>TRBV7-2|15|.|TRBJ2-3
CASSFVLSSTDTQYF
>TRBV7-2|13|.|TRBJ2-5
CVCSGGAGETQYF